These T cell receptor beta chains were read from a single sample in a study of human T cells and chemical hapten exposure. TCRdb re-analysed the RACE reads in MiXCR, keeping a single row per CDR3 protein. In the table there are 300,000 to 450,000 distinct CDR3 sequences, more than 4.5% of which are singletons. The specimen was whole blood, collected in connection with sensitization to the hapten diphenylcyclopropenone (DPC). The receptors come from a woman aged 45 to 65 with alopecia areata. Some clones in this sample may be carry-over from other donors' samples. Each CDR3 is given with its conserved first and last residue. The D gene is left open where the match is weak. For some rows the clone size is stated as once, few or many, or as a class when expanded; others skip it.

TRBV20-1	TRBD2	TRBJ2-3	-	TGCAGTGCTAGAGATCTGCGGGAGGGGGGAGATACGCAGTATTTT	CSARDLREGGDTQYF
TRBV3-1	TRBD2	TRBJ2-1	many	TGTGCCAGCAGCCAAGATGGTGGCGGGAGGGCCGATGAGCAGTTCTTC	CASSQDGGGRADEQFF
TRBV10-3	-	TRBJ2-2	many	TGTGCCATCAGTGAGTCGCGGACGGGTACCGGGGAGCTGTTTTTT	CAISESRTGTGELFF
TRBV15	-	TRBJ1-3	-	TGTGCCACCAGCAGAGATGGGCAGGCATCGGGAAACACCATATATTTT	CATSRDGQASGNTIYF
TRBV12-3/TRBV12-4	-	TRBJ2-3	few	TGTGCCAGCAGTTTAGTTCCGGGGGGCACAGATACGCAGTATTTT	CASSLVPGGTDTQYF
TRBV29-1	-	TRBJ2-3	many	TGCAGCGTTGAAGTGTTCACAGATACGCAGTATTTT	CSVEVFTDTQYF
TRBV20-1	-	TRBJ1-2	-	TGCAGGTCGATGAAGGACTATGGCTACACCTTC	CRSMKDYGYTF
TRBV6-1	-	TRBJ1-3	many	TGTGCCAGCAGTATGCACAGGGTTGGCTCTGGAAACACCATATATTTT	CASSMHRVGSGNTIYF
TRBV7-6	TRBD2	TRBJ2-1	many	TGTGCCAGCAGCTTGGAGACTAGCGGGAGGGCCGCTGAGCAGTTCTTC	CASSLETSGRAAEQFF
TRBV20-1	-	TRBJ1-6	-	TGCAGTGCCCCCGAGAGCTCCTATAATTCACCCCTCCACTTT	CSAPESSYNSPLHF
TRBV12-3/TRBV12-4	TRBD1	TRBJ1-2	few	TGTGCCAGCAGTTTAAGGGGGCGGATTGGCTACACCTTC	CASSLRGRIGYTF
TRBV2	-	TRBJ1-5	few	TGTGCCAGCAGTGAAAATGCGGCAGGTAGCACTCATAGCAATCAGCCCCAGCATTTT	CASSENAAGSTHSNQPQHF
TRBV13	TRBD1	TRBJ2-3	many	TGTGCCAGCAGCCGCTTCACAGGGGGCGAAGATACGCAGTATTTT	CASSRFTGGEDTQYF
TRBV7-2	-	TRBJ1-6	few	TGTGCCAGCAGCTTAGCTACGGCTACGGGTTCACCCCTCCACTTT	CASSLATATGSPLHF
TRBV4-2	-	TRBJ2-7	many	TGTGCCAGCAGCCAAGATGCAGGCCCGCAATACGAGCAGTACTTC	CASSQDAGPQYEQYF
TRBV6-2/TRBV6-3	-	TRBJ1-5	many	TGTGCCAGCAGTTACGGCCCCCGCAATCAGCCCCAGCATTTT	CASSYGPRNQPQHF
TRBV3-1	TRBD2	TRBJ2-1	-	TGTGCCAGCAGCCTGGGGGGGATCAATGAGCAGTTCTTC	CASSLGGINEQFF
TRBV5-1	-	TRBJ1-1	many	TGCGCCAGCAGCTCCCTTGGGGAGGAAGCTTTCTTT	CASSSLGEEAFF
TRBV29-1	TRBD1	TRBJ2-1	many	TGCAGCGTCATCCGGGACAGGGCCCGCAATGAGCAGTTCTTC	CSVIRDRARNEQFF
TRBV2	TRBD1	TRBJ2-7	-	TGTGCCAGCAACGAGCAGGGGGCGTCCTACGAGCAGTACTTC	CASNEQGASYEQYF
TRBV12-3/TRBV12-4	TRBD1	TRBJ1-3	-	TGTGCCAGCAGTTTCGGTACAGGGGGCTTGAGCGGAAACACCATATATTTT	CASSFGTGGLSGNTIYF
TRBV7-9	TRBD1	TRBJ2-1	-	TGTGCCAGCAGCTCGTCTCAGGGGGATGGCAATGAGCAGTTCTTC	CASSSSQGDGNEQFF
TRBV3-1	TRBD1	TRBJ2-3	-	TGTGCCAGCAGCCAAGGCTTAGGGACAGAAAGGGCAGATACGCAGTATTTT	CASSQGLGTERADTQYF
TRBV2	-	TRBJ2-4	-	TGTGCCAGCAGACCGGGACTAGCCAAAAACATTCAGTACTTC	CASRPGLAKNIQYF
TRBV14	-	TRBJ2-2	-	TGTGCCAGCAGCCAACGCCTAGCGAACGGGGAGCTGTTTTTT	CASSQRLANGELFF
TRBV12-3/TRBV12-4	-	TRBJ2-3	many	TGTGCCAGCAGCTACCCTGGCGGGATCACAGATACGCAGTATTTT	CASSYPGGITDTQYF
TRBV29-1	TRBD1	TRBJ1-2	few	TGCAGCGTTGAAGAACAGGGGGTAATCTTC	CSVEEQGVIF
TRBV15	TRBD1	TRBJ2-7	many	TGTGCCACCAGCCCAGGGGGCCTAGAGGAGCAGTACTTC	CATSPGGLEEQYF
TRBV2	-	TRBJ2-3	-	TGTGCCAGCAGCGCTAGGAGGGTTCAGACCGACACAGATACGCAGTATTTT	CASSARRVQTDTDTQYF
TRBV7-3	TRBD1	TRBJ2-2	few	TGTGCCAGCAGCATTGCCGGGACAGGGGCCCTGCCCGGGGAGCTGTTTTTT	CASSIAGTGALPGELFF
TRBV15	-	TRBJ2-2	many	TGTGCCACCAGCAGAGATAGGGCCCCGGGGGAGCTGTTTTTT	CATSRDRAPGELFF
TRBV7-8	-	TRBJ2-5	few	TGTGCCAGCAGCCGGGGGGGACAGCGAGAGACCCAGTACTTC	CASSRGGQRETQYF
TRBV2	-	TRBJ2-7	many	TGTGCCAGCAGTGTCTTCGAGCAGTACTTC	CASSVFEQYF
TRBV27	-	TRBJ2-5	many	TGTGCCAGCACAGGAGGATACCAAGAGACCCAGTACTTC	CASTGGYQETQYF
TRBV27	-	TRBJ1-1	-	TGTGCCAGCAGTTTATATGTCCCGAGGATTGGCACTGAAGCTTTCTTT	CASSLYVPRIGTEAFF
TRBV9	-	TRBJ2-3	many	TGTGCCAGCACCGCGACGGGGACAAGCACAGATACGCAGTATTTT	CASTATGTSTDTQYF
TRBV6-5	-	TRBJ2-1	few	TGTGCCACCGGCCCGAGCTCCTACAATGAGCAGTTCTTC	CATGPSSYNEQFF
TRBV7-6	-	TRBJ1-4	-	TGTGCCAGCAGCTTAGTGGGAGCGGTAACTAATGAAAAACTGTTTTTT	CASSLVGAVTNEKLFF
TRBV7-2	TRBD1	TRBJ1-4	many	TGTGCCAGCAGCCAGGGACAGGGCGGAGAAAAACTGTTTTTT	CASSQGQGGEKLFF
TRBV7-2	-	TRBJ2-3	many	TGTGCCAGCAGCTTAGTTGGGATAGATACGCAGTATTTT	CASSLVGIDTQYF
TRBV4-2	TRBD1	TRBJ1-5	-	TGTGCCAGCAGCCCCCAGGGGGGAAACAATCAGCCCCAGCATTTT	CASSPQGGNNQPQHF
TRBV20-1	-	TRBJ2-7	-	TGCAGTGCTAGGGTTCTACGGTCCGAGCAGTACTTC	CSARVLRSEQYF